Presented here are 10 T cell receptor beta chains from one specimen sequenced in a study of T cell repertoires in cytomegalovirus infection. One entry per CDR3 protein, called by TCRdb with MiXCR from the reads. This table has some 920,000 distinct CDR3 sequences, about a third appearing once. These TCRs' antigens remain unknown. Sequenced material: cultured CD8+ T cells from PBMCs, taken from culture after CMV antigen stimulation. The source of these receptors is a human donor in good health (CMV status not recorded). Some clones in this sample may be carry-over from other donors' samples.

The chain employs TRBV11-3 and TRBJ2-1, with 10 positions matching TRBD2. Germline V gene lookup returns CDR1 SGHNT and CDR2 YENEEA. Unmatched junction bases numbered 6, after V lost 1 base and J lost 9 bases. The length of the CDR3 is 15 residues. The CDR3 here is CASSLASGGEVEQFF. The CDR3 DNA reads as TGTGCCAGCAGCTTAGCCAGCGGGGGGGAGGTTGAGCAGTTCTTC.

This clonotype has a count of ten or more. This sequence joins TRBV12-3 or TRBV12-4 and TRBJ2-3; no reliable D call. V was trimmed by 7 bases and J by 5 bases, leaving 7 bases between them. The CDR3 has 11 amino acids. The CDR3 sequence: CASTPGDTQYF. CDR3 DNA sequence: TGTGCCAGCACCCCAGGAGATACGCAGTATTTT.

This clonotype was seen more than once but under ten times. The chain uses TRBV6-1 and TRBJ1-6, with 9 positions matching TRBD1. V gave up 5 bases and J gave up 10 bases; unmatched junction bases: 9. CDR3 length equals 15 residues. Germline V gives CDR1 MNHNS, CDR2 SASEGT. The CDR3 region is CASSLSGQGRSPLHF. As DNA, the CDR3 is TGTGCCAGCAGTTTATCGGGACAGGGTCGCTCACCCCTCCACTTT.

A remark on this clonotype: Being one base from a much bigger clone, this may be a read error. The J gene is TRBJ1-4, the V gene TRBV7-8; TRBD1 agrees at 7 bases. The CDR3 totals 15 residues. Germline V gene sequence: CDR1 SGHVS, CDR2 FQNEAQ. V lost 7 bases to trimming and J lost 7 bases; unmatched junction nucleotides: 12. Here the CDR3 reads CASNWIQGNSEKLFF. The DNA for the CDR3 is TGTGCCAGCAACTGGATACAGGGGAATAGTGAAAAACTGTTTTTT.

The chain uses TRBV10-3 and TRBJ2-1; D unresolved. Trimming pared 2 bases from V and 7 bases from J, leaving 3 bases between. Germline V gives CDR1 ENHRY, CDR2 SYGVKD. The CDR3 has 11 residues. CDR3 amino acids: CAISERNEQFF. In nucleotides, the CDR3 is TGTGCCATCAGTGAGAGGAATGAGCAGTTCTTC.

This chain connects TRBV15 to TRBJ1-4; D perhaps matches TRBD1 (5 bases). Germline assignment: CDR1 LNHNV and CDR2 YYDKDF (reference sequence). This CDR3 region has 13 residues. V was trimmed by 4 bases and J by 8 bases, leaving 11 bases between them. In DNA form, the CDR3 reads TGTGCCACCAGCATCGGGGCGGGGGAAAAACTGTTTTTT. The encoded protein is CATSIGAGEKLFF.

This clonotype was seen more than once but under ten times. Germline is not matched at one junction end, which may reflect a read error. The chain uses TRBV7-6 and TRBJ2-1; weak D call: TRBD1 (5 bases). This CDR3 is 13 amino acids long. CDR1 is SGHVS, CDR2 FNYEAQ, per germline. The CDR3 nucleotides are TGTGCTAGCAGTTTTAGGGGAAGGAATGAGCAGTTCTTC. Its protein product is CASSFRGRNEQFF.

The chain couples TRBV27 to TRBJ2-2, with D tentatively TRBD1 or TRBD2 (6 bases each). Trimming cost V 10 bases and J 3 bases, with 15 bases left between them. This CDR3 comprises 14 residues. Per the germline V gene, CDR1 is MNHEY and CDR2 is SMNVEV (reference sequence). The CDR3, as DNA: TGTGCCACGAGCTTCGGGGGCGACACCGGGGAGCTGTTTTTT. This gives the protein CATSFGGDTGELFF.

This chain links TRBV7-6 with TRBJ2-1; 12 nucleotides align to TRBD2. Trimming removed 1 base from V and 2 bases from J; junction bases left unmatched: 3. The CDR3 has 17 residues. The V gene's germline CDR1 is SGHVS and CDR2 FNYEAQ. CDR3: CASSLGLAGVAYNEQFF. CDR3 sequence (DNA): TGTGCCAGCAGCTTAGGACTAGCGGGGGTGGCCTACAATGAGCAGTTCTTC. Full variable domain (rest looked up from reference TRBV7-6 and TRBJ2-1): GAGVSQSPRYKVTKRGQDVALRCDPISGHVSLYWYRQALGQGPEFLTYFNYEAQQDKSGLPNDRFSAERPEGSISTLTIQRTEQRDSAMYRCASSLGLAGVAYNEQFFGPGTRLTVL.

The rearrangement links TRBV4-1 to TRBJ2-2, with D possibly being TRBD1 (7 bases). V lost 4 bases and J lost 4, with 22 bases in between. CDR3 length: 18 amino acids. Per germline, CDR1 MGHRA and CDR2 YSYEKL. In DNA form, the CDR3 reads TGCGCCAGCAGCCTCGGTCAGGCCCCCAGGGGGGTCACCGGGGAGCTGTTTTTT. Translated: CASSLGQAPRGVTGELFF.